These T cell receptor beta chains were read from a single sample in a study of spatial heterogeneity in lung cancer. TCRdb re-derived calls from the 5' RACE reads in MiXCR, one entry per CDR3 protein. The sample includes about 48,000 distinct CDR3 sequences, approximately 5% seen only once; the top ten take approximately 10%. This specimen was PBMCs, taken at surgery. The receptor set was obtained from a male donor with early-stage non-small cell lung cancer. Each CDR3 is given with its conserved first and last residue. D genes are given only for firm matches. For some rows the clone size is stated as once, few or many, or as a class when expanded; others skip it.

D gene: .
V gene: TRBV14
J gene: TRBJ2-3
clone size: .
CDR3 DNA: TGTGCCAGCAGCTTGGCCCCACCGGGCACAGATACGCAGTATTTT
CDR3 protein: CASSLAPPGTDTQYF

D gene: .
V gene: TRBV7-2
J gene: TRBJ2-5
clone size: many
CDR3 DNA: TGTGCCAGCAGACGAAGGGTGGGCGAGACCCAGTACTTC
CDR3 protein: CASRRRVGETQYF

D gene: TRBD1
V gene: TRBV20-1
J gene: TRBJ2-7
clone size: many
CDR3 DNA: TGCAGTGCTAGAGATCGGACAGGGTCCTACGAGCAGTACTTC
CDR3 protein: CSARDRTGSYEQYF

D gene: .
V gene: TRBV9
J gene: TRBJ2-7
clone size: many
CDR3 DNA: TGTGCCAGCAGCCCCCCCGGGACCACTAGGGTCGAGCAGTACTTC
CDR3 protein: CASSPPGTTRVEQYF

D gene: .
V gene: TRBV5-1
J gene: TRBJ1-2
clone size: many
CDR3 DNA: TGCGCCAGCAGCTTGGCGGGGGAATTAGGCTACACCTTC
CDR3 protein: CASSLAGELGYTF

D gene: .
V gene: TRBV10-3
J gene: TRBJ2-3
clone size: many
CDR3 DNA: TGTGCCATCAGTGAGCCCCAACAGGGCGCAGATACGCAGTATTTT
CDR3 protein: CAISEPQQGADTQYF

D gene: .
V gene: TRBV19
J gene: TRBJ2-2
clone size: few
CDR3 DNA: TGTGCCAGTAGTAGGGGGTCGAACACCGGGGAGCTGTTTTTT
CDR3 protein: CASSRGSNTGELFF

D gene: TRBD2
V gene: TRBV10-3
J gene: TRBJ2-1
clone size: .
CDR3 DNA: TGTGCCATCAGTGAACTAGCGGGAGAAGGGGATGAGCAGTTCTTC
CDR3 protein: CAISELAGEGDEQFF

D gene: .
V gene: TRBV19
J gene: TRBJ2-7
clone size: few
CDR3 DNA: TGTGCCAGTAGTCAATTCCGGGAATCCTACGAGCAGTACTTC
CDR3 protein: CASSQFRESYEQYF

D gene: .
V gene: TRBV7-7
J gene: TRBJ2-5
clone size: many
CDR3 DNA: TGTGCCAGCAGCCCTAATTGGGACCTTCGAAGTTCGTCTCAGTACTTC
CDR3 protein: CASSPNWDLRSSSQYF

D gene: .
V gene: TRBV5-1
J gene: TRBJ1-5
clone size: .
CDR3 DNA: TGCGCCAGCAGCCCCAATGCGGGAAGCAATCAGCCCCAGCATTTT
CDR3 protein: CASSPNAGSNQPQHF

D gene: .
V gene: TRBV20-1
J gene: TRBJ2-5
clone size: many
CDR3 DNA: TGCAGTGCCTTGGATTTGGTCTTACAAGAGACCCAGTACTTC
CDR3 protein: CSALDLVLQETQYF